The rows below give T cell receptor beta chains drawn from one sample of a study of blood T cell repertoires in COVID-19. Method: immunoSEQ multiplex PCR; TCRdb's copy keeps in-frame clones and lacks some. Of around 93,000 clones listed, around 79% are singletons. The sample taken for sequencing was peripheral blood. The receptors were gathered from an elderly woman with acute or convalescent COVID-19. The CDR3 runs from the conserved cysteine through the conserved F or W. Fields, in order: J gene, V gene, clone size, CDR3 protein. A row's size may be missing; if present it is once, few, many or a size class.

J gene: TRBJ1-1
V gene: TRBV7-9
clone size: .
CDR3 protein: CASSQPRAEAFF

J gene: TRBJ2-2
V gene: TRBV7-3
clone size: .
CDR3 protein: CASSPLGGENTGELFF

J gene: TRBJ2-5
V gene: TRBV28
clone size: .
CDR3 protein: CASSLFPGQGGETQYF

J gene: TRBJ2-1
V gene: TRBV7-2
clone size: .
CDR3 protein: CASSAGTGVYNEQFF

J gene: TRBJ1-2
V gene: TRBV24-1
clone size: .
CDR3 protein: CATSEDKGYYGYTF

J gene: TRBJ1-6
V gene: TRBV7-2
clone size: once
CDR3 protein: CASSPPGTGGNSPLHF

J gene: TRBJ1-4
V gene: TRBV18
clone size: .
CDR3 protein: CASSPGHSEKLFF

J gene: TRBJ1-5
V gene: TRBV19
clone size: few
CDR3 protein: CASSIGGDRKSTF

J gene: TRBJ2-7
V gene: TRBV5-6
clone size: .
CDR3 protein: CASRRGQADYEQYF

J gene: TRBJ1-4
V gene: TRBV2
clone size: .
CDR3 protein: CASTGTATNEKLFF

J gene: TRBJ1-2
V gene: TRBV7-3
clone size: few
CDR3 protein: CASSVDRGGNYGYTF

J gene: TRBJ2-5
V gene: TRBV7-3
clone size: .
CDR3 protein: CASSQGGPGAAQYF

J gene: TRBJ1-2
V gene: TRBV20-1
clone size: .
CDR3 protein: CSALRGYGYTF

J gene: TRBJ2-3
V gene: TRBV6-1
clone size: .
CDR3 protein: CASSEWGRPDTQYF

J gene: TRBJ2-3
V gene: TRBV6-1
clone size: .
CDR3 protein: CASSEGLTFRADTQYF

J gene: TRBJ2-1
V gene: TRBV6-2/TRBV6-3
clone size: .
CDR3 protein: CASSFNPERGSLYNEQFF

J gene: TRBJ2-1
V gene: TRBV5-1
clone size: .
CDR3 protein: CASSLAFSYNEQFF

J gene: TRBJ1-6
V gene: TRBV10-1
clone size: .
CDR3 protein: CASSESRTGNSPLHF

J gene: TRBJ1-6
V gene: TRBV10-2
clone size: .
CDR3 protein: CASSPTGGYNSPLHF

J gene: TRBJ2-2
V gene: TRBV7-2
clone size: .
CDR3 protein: CASSPRRGINTGELFF

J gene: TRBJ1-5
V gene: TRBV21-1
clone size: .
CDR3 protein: CASSKAGREAAQHF

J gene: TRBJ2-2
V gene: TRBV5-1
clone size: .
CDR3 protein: CASSWDSGELFF

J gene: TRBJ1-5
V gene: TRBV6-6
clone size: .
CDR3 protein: CASSFGQVSNQPQHF

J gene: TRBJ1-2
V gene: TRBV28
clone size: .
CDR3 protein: CASSRQGFNYGYTF

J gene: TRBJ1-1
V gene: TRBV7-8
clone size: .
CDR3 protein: CASSSPEGTENTEAFF

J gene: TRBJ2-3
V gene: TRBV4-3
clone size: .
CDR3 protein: CASSQDPSGGGTDTQYF

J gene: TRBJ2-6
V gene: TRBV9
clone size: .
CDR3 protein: CASSVTPEYYSGANVLTF

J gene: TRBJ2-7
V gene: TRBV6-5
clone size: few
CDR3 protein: CASREEKKGEQYF

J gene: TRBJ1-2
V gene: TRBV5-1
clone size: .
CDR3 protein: CASSLEQGEVYGYTF